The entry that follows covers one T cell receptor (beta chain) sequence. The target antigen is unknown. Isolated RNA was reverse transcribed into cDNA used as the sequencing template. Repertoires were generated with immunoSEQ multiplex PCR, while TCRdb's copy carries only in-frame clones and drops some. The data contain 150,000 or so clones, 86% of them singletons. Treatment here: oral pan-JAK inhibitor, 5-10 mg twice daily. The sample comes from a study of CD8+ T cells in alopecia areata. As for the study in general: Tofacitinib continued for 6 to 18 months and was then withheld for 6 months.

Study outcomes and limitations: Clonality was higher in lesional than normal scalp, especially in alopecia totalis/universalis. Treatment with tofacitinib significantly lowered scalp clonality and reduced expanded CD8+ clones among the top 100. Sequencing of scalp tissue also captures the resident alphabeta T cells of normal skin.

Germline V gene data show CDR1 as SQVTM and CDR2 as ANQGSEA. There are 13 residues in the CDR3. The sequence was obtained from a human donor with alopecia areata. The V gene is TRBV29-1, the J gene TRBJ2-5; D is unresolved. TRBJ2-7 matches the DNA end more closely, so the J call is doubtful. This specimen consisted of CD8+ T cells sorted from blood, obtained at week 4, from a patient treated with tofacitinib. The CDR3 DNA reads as TGCAGCGTTGAAGATGTCATAAACTACGAGCAGTACTTC. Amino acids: CSVEDVINYEQYF.